Each of the 9 T cell receptor beta chains below was sequenced from the same sample in a study of T cell repertoires in cytomegalovirus infection. TCRdb re-analysed the reads in MiXCR, keeping a single row per CDR3 protein. The table lists about 150,000 distinct CDR3 sequences, 23% of them singletons. The specimen sequenced was PBMCs. These receptors came from a human donor in good health (CMV status not recorded). Some clones in this sample may be carry-over from other donors' samples.

CDR3: CASSYGPKSSYNEQFF. The CDR3 nucleotides read TGTGCCAGCAGTTACGGACCGAAGAGCTCCTACAATGAGCAGTTCTTC. The chain links TRBV6-5 to TRBJ2-1; D unresolved. The CDR3 spans 16 residues. Germline V gives CDR1 MNHEY, CDR2 SVGAGI. V was cut by 2 bases and J by 0 bases, with 11 bases left in between.

In this sample, this clonotype turned up a few times. The rearrangement links TRBV28 to TRBJ2-7, with D hard to call. The CDR3 extends over 15 amino acids. V was trimmed by 3 bases and J by 4 bases, leaving 16 bases between them. From germline, CDR1 is MDHEN and CDR2 SYDVKM. This CDR3 is CASSFVIGSWYEQYF. CDR3 DNA: TGTGCCAGCAGTTTTGTTATAGGCTCATGGTACGAGCAGTACTTC.

The rearrangement links TRBV7-9 to TRBJ2-5, with 11 bases that match TRBD2. The V segment lost 5 bases and the J segment 4 bases; nucleotides outside the gene matches: 15. CDR1 SEHNR and CDR2 FQNEAQ come from the germline V gene (reference sequence). CDR3 size: 18 residues. CDR3 region: CASSPLALAGVEGETQYF. CDR3 bases: TGTGCCAGCAGCCCCCTAGCACTAGCGGGAGTTGAAGGAGAGACCCAGTACTTC.

This clonotype was seen a few times. V gene TRBV5-4 combines with J gene TRBJ1-2; no reliable D call. V was shortened by 0 bases and J by 4 bases, with 7 bases between the two germline ends. Germline V lookup: CDR1 SGHNT, CDR2 YYREEE (reference sequence). The CDR3 contains 13 residues. CDR3 in amino acids: CASSLGSSYGYTF. The CDR3 nucleotides are TGTGCCAGCAGCTTGGGATCCTCCTATGGCTACACCTTC. Filled out from reference TRBV5-4 and TRBJ1-2, the complete variable domain reads ETGVTQSPTHLIKTRGQQVTLRCSSQSGHNTVSWYQQALGQGPQFIFQYYREEENGRGNFPPRFSGLQFPNYSSELNVNALELDDSALYLCASSLGSSYGYTFGSGTRLTVV.

CDR3 in DNA: TGTGCCAGCACGACGGGGGGAAACTACAATGAGCAGTTCTTC. Translating it yields CASTTGGNYNEQFF. This chain links TRBV12-3 or TRBV12-4 with TRBJ2-1, with 7 bases identical to TRBD2. CDR3 length: 14 residues. Germline trimming cut 7 bases from V and 3 bases from J; bases unmatched to any gene: 6.

In its sample, this clonotype was seen many times. The chain combines TRBV7-9 with TRBJ1-3; D is possibly TRBD1 (5 bases). The CDR3 has 15 residues. The germline CDR1 and CDR2 sequences are SEHNR and FQNEAQ (reference sequence). V was shortened by 5 bases and J by 0 bases, with 11 bases between the two germline ends. In nucleotides, the CDR3 is TGTGCCAGCAGCAAAGGGGTACGCTCTGGAAACACCATATATTTT. Translation gives CASSKGVRSGNTIYF.

Ten or more counts support this clonotype. The chain carries TRBV7-8 and TRBJ2-7; possibly TRBD1 for D (6 bases). The V gene lost 5 bases and the J gene lost 4 bases, with 9 bases spanning the gap. The germline CDR1 and CDR2 sequences are SGHVS and FQNEAQ. The CDR3 contains 12 residues. CDR3 coding DNA: TGTGCCAGCAGCCAGGGGACGTACGAGCAGTACTTC. It is translated as CASSQGTYEQYF.

This clonotype has ten or more counts. The V and J genes are TRBV7-8 and TRBJ2-3; TRBD2 matches 9 bases. Germline V gene data show CDR1 as SGHVS and CDR2 as FQNEAQ. V lost 2 bases to trimming and J lost 4 bases; unmatched junction nucleotides: 16. The CDR3 is made up of 19 amino acids. The CDR3 DNA sequence: TGTGCCAGCAGCTTAAGAGTTCCCCTAGCGGGAATAGGTGCAGATACGCAGTATTTT. It specifies CASSLRVPLAGIGADTQYF.

The chain carries TRBV28 and TRBJ1-5; 7 positions agree with TRBD1. This CDR3 comprises 17 residues. J gave up 7 bases and V 1 base, and 13 bases lay outside the gene matches. The germline V gene has CDR1 MDHEN and CDR2 SYDVKM. The CDR3 is CASSLYLPDRARQPQHF. CDR3 nucleotides: TGTGCCAGCAGTTTATATCTTCCCGACAGGGCGCGGCAGCCCCAGCATTTT.